Below, 15 T cell receptor beta chains from the same sample are listed, as sequenced in a study of shared clonotypes between healthy human individuals. The data were produced by immunoSEQ multiplex PCR, yet TCRdb's version contains in-frame clones alone and is incomplete. Of roughly 1,500,000 clones listed, approximately 98.5% are singletons. Sequencing was performed on naive CD4+ T cells sorted from blood. Subset given: CD45RA+ positively selected. Receptors were obtained from a man younger than 45 in good health.

This rearrangement joins TRBV6-5 to TRBJ2-7, with TRBD1 matching 9 bases. V shed 6 bases and J 3 bases; nucleotides not matched to a gene: 9. This CDR3 is 15 amino acids long. Per the germline V gene, CDR1 is MNHEY and CDR2 is SVGAGI. Here the CDR3 DNA reads TGTGCCAGCAGAGCTCAGAACAGGGGGCTCTACGAGCAGTACTTC. It is translated as CASRAQNRGLYEQYF.

The rearrangement links TRBV5-1 to TRBJ2-7; D perhaps matches TRBD2 (7 bases). Germline V CDR1 and CDR2: SGHRS, YFSETQ. Trimming pared 6 bases from V and 2 bases from J, leaving 18 bases between. The CDR3 spans 15 residues. The CDR3 region is CASTTGGGTTYEQYF. In nucleotides, the CDR3 is TGCGCCAGCACCACGGGGGGCGGGACAACCTACGAGCAGTACTTC. Together with reference TRBV5-1 and TRBJ2-7, the CDR3 gives the full variable domain: KAGVTQTPRYLIKTRGQQVTLSCSPISGHRSVSWYQQTPGQGLQFLFEYFSETQRNKGNFPGRFSGRQFSNSRSEMNVSTLELGDSALYLCASTTGGGTTYEQYFGPGTRLTVT.

The gene calls are TRBV15 and TRBJ1-1; unclear D gene. V lost 9 bases and J 1 base, leaving 6 bases between the germline ends. The CDR3 runs 11 residues. Per the germline V gene, CDR1 is LNHNV and CDR2 is YYDKDF (reference sequence). CDR3 nucleotides: TGTGCCACTTCCAAGAACACTGAAGCTTTCTTT. Translating gives CATSKNTEAFF. The entire variable domain, with the rest obtained from reference TRBV15 and TRBJ1-1, is as follows: DAMVIQNPRYQVTQFGKPVTLSCSQTLNHNVMYWYQQKSSQAPKLLFHYYDKDFNNEADTPDNFQSRRPNTSFCFLDIRSPGLGDTAMYLCATSKNTEAFFGQGTRLTVV.

The V gene is TRBV11-2, the J gene TRBJ2-7; the match to TRBD1 covers 8 bases. The CDR3 runs to 15 residues. Germline CDR1 SGHAT, CDR2 FQNNGV. The junction had 3 bases not matched to a gene; V was cut back by 2 bases and J by 0 bases. The CDR3 bases are TGTGCCAGCAGCTTAAGGACAGGGAGCTCCTACGAGCAGTACTTC. It translates to CASSLRTGSSYEQYF. The whole variable domain, filled in from reference TRBV11-2 and TRBJ2-7, reads EAGVAQSPRYKIIEKRQSVAFWCNPISGHATLYWYQQILGQGPKLLIQFQNNGVVDDSQLPKDRFSAERLKGVDSTLKIQPAKLEDSAVYLCASSLRTGSSYEQYFGPGTRLTVT.

This clone has only one observation. The gene calls are TRBV12-5 and TRBJ1-2, with D possibly matching TRBD1 (5 bases). V was clipped by 2 bases and J by 7 bases, with 8 bases between them. This CDR3 is built from 12 residues. CDR1 and CDR2 (germline): LGHNT, FRNRAP. The CDR3 DNA is TGTGCTAGTGGTTTGCCGGGGACTGGCTACACCTTC. Protein: CASGLPGTGYTF. Based on the CDR3 plus reference TRBV12-5 and TRBJ1-2, the full variable domain is DARVTQTPRHKVTEMGQEVTMRCQPILGHNTVFWYRQTMMQGLELLAYFRNRAPLDDSGMPKDRFSAEMPDATLATLKIQPSEPRDSAVYFCASGLPGTGYTFGSGTRLTVV.

This clone was picked up one time. The chain combines TRBV27 with TRBJ1-2, with D uncertain. The length of the CDR3 is 13 residues. Germline CDR1 and CDR2: MNHEY and SMNVEV (reference sequence). Trimming took off 4 bases at V and 3 bases at J, with 9 bases between the two ends. CDR3 in DNA: TGTGCCAGCAGTTCCCGTCCTTACTATGGCTACACCTTC. Translating gives CASSSRPYYGYTF.

The genes are TRBV6-1 and TRBJ2-1, with 15 positions matching TRBD2. The V segment lost 3 bases and the J segment 7 bases; nucleotides outside the gene matches: 4. Germline assignment: CDR1 MNHNS and CDR2 SASEGT. This CDR3 contains 16 residues. The CDR3 region is CASSDGTSGRRNEQFF. DNA for the CDR3: TGTGCCAGCAGTGATGGGACTAGCGGGAGGAGAAATGAGCAGTTCTTC.

The chain is built from TRBV12-5 and TRBJ2-1; 9 nucleotides line up with TRBD1. Looked up from germline, CDR1 is LGHNT and CDR2 is FRNRAP. The CDR3 totals 17 residues. V lost 2 bases, J lost 5 bases, and 10 bases stayed unmatched. The CDR3 protein is CASGLQVGTGKDNEQFF. Here the CDR3 DNA reads TGTGCTAGTGGTTTGCAGGTTGGGACAGGGAAAGACAATGAGCAGTTCTTC.

The rearrangement uses TRBV4-2 and TRBJ2-3; D not resolved. The V end lost 4 bases, the J end lost 0 bases, and 23 bases lay between the germline ends. Germline loops: CDR1 LGHNA, CDR2 YNFKEQ. This CDR3 spans 19 amino acids. In DNA, the CDR3 is TGTGCCAGCAGCCTCCGGATCAACCGACTGGCTACTAGCACAGATACGCAGTATTTT. It specifies CASSLRINRLATSTDTQYF.

The gene calls are TRBV5-4 and TRBJ2-1; 8 bases match TRBD2. The trim removed 4 bases at V and 3 bases at J, leaving 6 bases unmatched. Germline V gene lookup returns CDR1 SGHNT and CDR2 YYREEE (reference sequence). The CDR3 loop spans 15 amino acids. CDR3 region: CASSPGLDFYNEQFF. CDR3 nucleotide sequence: TGTGCCAGCAGCCCGGGACTAGACTTCTACAATGAGCAGTTCTTC.

V usage is TRBV10-2 and J usage is TRBJ2-5; perhaps TRBD2 as D (7 bases). Looked up from germline, CDR1 is WSHSY and CDR2 is SAAADI. The ends were cut back, 5 bases at V and 4 bases at J, with 11 bases in the middle. This CDR3 is built from 13 residues. CDR3 sequence reads: CASSNREGETQYF. CDR3 bases: TGCGCCAGCAGTAACAGGGAGGGAGAGACCCAGTACTTC.

The rearrangement uses TRBV5-1 and TRBJ1-1, with D unclear. CDR1 is SGHRS and CDR2 is YFSETQ in the germline V gene. V dropped 4 bases and J dropped 7 bases, with 11 bases sitting between them. The CDR3 has 12 amino acids. CDR3 region: CASSPGSREAFF. The CDR3 DNA follows: TGCGCCAGCAGCCCGGGGTCGCGTGAAGCTTTCTTT.

A word on this clone: In the same sample, other DNA sequences code for this CDR3. The chain joins TRBV18 to TRBJ2-7; D gene ambiguous. The CDR3 extends over 13 amino acids. Germline loops: CDR1 KGHSH, CDR2 LQKENI. V dropped 2 bases and J dropped 0 bases, with 5 bases sitting between them. CDR3 coding DNA: TGTGCCAGCTCACCATTGGGCTCCTACGAGCAGTACTTC. This encodes CASSPLGSYEQYF.

This chain's CDR3 is CASSVWKGTGANYGYTF. The CDR3 DNA sequence: TGTGCCAGCAGCGTCTGGAAAGGGACAGGAGCTAACTATGGCTACACCTTC. This chain joins TRBV9 and TRBJ1-2; 8 bases agree with TRBD1. CDR1 SGDLS and CDR2 YYNGEE come from the germline V gene. There are 17 residues in the CDR3. Losses at the gene ends were 2 bases for V and 0 bases for J; bases not matched to a gene: 9.

This chain uses TRBV5-1 with TRBJ2-7; no clear D gene. V was cut by 0 bases and J by 1 base, with 8 bases left in between. The CDR3 has 14 residues. Germline values: CDR1 SGHRS, CDR2 YFSETQ. DNA for the CDR3: TGCGCCAGCAGCTTGGTGCCAGCTTCCTACGAGCAGTACTTC. It translates to CASSLVPASYEQYF.